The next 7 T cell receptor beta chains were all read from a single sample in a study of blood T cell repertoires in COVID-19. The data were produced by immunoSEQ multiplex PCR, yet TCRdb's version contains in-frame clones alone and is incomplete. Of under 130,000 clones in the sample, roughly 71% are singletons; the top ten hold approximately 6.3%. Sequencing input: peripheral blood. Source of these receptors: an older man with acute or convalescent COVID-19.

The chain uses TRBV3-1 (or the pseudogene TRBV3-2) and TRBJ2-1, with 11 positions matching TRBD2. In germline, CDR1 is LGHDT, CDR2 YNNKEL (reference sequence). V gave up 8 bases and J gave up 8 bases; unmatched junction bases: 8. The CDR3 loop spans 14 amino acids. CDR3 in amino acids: CASDSSGRTHEQFF. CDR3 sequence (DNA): TGTGCCAGCGACTCTAGCGGGAGGACCCATGAGCAGTTCTTC.

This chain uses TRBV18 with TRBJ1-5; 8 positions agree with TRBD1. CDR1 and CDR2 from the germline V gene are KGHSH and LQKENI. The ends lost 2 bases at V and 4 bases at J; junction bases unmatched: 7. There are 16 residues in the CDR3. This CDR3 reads CASSPLDRGRNQPQHF. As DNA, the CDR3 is TGTGCCAGCTCACCATTAGACAGGGGACGTAATCAGCCCCAGCATTTT.

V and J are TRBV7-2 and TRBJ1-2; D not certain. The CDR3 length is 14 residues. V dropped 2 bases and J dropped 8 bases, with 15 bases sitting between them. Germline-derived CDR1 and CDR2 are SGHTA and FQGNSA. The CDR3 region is CASSLPQGSGGYTF. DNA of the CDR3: TGTGCCAGCAGCTTACCGCAAGGGAGCGGGGGCTACACCTTC.

The CDR3 DNA reads TGTGCCAGCAGGGGGGAAGGAGGGTTCCACGAGCAGTACTTC. Translating it yields CASRGEGGFHEQYF. This rearrangement joins TRBV2 to TRBJ2-7; a weak D match, TRBD2 (6 bases). The germline V gene encodes CDR1 SNHLY and CDR2 FYNNEI. Deletions cut 6 bases from V and 5 bases from J, with 17 bases between. The CDR3 covers 14 residues.

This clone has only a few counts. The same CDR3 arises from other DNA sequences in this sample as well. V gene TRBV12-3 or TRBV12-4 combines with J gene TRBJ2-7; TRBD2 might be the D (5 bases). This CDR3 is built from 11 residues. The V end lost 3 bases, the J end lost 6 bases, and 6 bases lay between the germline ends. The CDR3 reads CASSLGVEQYF. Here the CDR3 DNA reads TGTGCCAGCAGTTTGGGAGTCGAGCAGTACTTC.

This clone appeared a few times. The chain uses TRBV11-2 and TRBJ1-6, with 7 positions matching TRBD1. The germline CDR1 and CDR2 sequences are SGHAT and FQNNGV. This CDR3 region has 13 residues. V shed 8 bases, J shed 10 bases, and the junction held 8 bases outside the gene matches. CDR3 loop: CASQAQGGSPLHF. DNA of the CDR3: TGTGCCAGCCAGGCGCAGGGGGGATCACCCCTCCACTTT.

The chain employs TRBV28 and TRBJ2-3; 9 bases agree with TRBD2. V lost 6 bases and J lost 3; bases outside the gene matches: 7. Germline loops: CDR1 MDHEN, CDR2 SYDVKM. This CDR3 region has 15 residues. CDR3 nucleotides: TGTGCCAGCAGCCCCGCGAGCGGGAGGACAGATACGCAGTATTTT. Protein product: CASSPASGRTDTQYF.